This TCR beta chain was identified in a study of shared clonotypes between healthy human individuals. The germline V gene encodes CDR1 MNHNS and CDR2 SASEGT. The CDR3 covers 14 residues. V was pared by 0 bases and J by 8 bases, with 13 bases between. The assay was immunoSEQ multiplex PCR, and TCRdb's table has in-frame clones only and misses some. The table has some 2 million clones, 90% to 95% seen once; the top ten hold more than 0.1%. The chain uses TRBV6-1 and TRBJ1-2; D unresolved. The sequenced material came from naive CD4+ T cells sorted from blood. Sample subset: CD45RA+ positively selected. The TCR originated in a man younger than 35 in good health. CDR3 residues: CASSEALGGQGYTF. The CDR3 DNA follows: TGTGCCAGCAGTGAAGCGCTTGGAGGCCAGGGCTACACCTTC.